The present entry profiles one T cell receptor (beta chain) with its context. Its cognate antigen is unknown. The sample originates from a study of blood T cells in healthy people across ages. Study observations and caveats: Changes seen in expanded clonotypes were possibly confounded by donor CMV status left unknown. Age advanced and TCR beta diversity per million T cells fell, roughly linearly.

Together with a sample-barcoded 5' primer, a J-beta primer mix was included in a second PCR lasting about 6 to 11 cycles. Each sample yielded at least 2.5 million CDR3-containing paired-end reads. TCRdb called the 5' RACE reads again in MiXCR, with one record for every CDR3 protein. The sample shows 650,000 to 1,000,000 distinct CDR3 sequences, around 45% of them seen only once. With 0 bases removed from V and 5 bases from J, the gap between germline ends came to 11 bases. This CDR3 comprises 15 residues. The germline V gene has CDR1 MRHNA and CDR2 SNTAGT. The clonotype originates from an older man in good health. The source material was blood. The chain employs TRBV6-4 and TRBJ2-1; D is possibly TRBD1 (5 bases). This CDR3 reads CASSDSGAINNEQFF. The CDR3 DNA is TGTGCCAGCAGTGACTCAGGGGCAATCAACAATGAGCAGTTCTTC.